This passage covers 22 T cell receptor beta chains from one sample sequenced in a study of T cell repertoires in aging, cancer and after chemotherapy. TCR beta rearrangements were amplified from peripheral blood genomic DNA. Multiplex touch-down PCR with TRB-A/B primers amplified rearranged V-D-J TRB sequences. TCRdb re-called the multiplex PCR reads through MiXCR, storing one row per CDR3 protein. The sample carries several hundred distinct CDR3 sequences, 48% recorded once. What was sequenced was blood. The receptor set was obtained from a human donor in good health.

In its sample, this clonotype was seen a few times. The chain couples TRBV5-1 to TRBJ2-2, with D tentatively TRBD1 (6 bases). CDR3 length: 15 residues. CDR1 and CDR2 from the germline V gene are SGHRS and YFSETQ. The V and J ends lost 2 bases and 12 bases respectively, with 20 bases between them. CDR3 protein: CASSFRDISSGQLFF. CDR3 DNA: TGCGCCAGCAGCTTTAGGGACATATCATCGGGGCAGCTGTTTTTT.

The chain carries TRBV19 and TRBJ2-6, with D tentatively TRBD2 (5 bases). This CDR3 is 15 amino acids long. Germline assignment: CDR1 LNHDA and CDR2 SQIVND (reference sequence). Trimming shortened V by 3 bases and J by 4 bases, and 10 bases separated the two germline ends. CDR3 protein: CASSIEGGGANVLTF. The CDR3 DNA reads as TGTGCCAGTAGTATCGAGGGCGGCGGGGCCAACGTCCTGACTTTC.

The J gene is TRBJ2-1, the V gene TRBV4-3; D is unclear. CDR1 is LGHNA, CDR2 YSLEER, per germline. The CDR3 covers 15 residues. V lost 3 bases to trimming and J lost 6 bases, with 15 bases between them. This CDR3 is CASSQTYALGNEQFF. CDR3 DNA sequence: TGCGCCAGCAGCCAGACCTACGCGTTGGGCAATGAGCAGTTCTTC.

By share, this clonotype counts as large. The gene calls are TRBV6-2 or TRBV6-3 and TRBJ1-5; the D gene is possibly TRBD1 (6 bases). V was cut by 2 bases and J by 6 bases, with 14 bases left in between. The CDR3 length is 15 residues. Germline CDR1 is MNHEY and CDR2 is SVGEGT. The CDR3 loop is CASSYARGQGQPQHF. The CDR3 nucleotides read TGTGCCAGCAGTTACGCTCGGGGGCAAGGTCAGCCCCAGCATTTT.

Judged by abundance, this clonotype is medium-sized. The chain links TRBV12-3 or TRBV12-4 to TRBJ2-3; the D is unclear. The CDR3 loop spans 16 amino acids. The V and J ends lost 5 bases and 2 bases respectively, with 17 bases between them. This chain's CDR3 is CASSPNYGIYTDTQYF. CDR3 bases: TGTGCCAGCAGTCCGAACTACGGAATTTACACAGATACGCAGTATTTT.

This chain connects TRBV7-9 to TRBJ2-7; D is possibly TRBD2 (5 bases). V lost 1 base, J lost 0 bases, and 10 bases lay in between. There are 15 residues in the CDR3. Germline CDR1 reads SEHNR; CDR2 reads FQNEAQ (reference sequence). The CDR3 DNA is TGTGCCAGCAGCTTAGGGGCGGGCCCCTCCTACGAGCAGTACTTC. It specifies CASSLGAGPSYEQYF.

CDR3 sequence: CSVDLGKGNNEQFF. In nucleotides, the CDR3 is TGCAGCGTTGATCTAGGGAAGGGTAACAATGAGCAGTTCTTC. The V gene is TRBV29-1, the J gene TRBJ2-1; D gene ambiguous. This CDR3 spans 14 amino acids. Germline CDR1 and CDR2: SQVTM and ANQGSEA. V lost 3 bases and J 5 bases, leaving 14 bases between the germline ends.

The CDR3 here is CASSVGRDRVTDTQYF. As DNA, the CDR3 is TGTGCCAGCAGCGTAGGGAGGGACAGGGTCACAGATACGCAGTATTTT. The V call is TRBV9, the J call TRBJ2-3; TRBD1 aligns across 9 bases. The CDR3 runs to 16 residues. J was trimmed by 2 bases and V by 0 bases; bases with no gene match: 4. Germline assignment: CDR1 SGDLS and CDR2 YYNGEE.

This clonotype was counted once. The chain links TRBV19 to TRBJ1-1, with TRBD1 as a possible D gene (5 bases). Germline CDR1 reads LNHDA; CDR2 reads SQIVND (reference sequence). This CDR3 spans 16 amino acids. V was trimmed by 7 bases and J by 0 bases, leaving 18 bases between them. The CDR3 DNA is TGTGCCAGTAAGGGACCCCTACTACAGGTGAACACTGAAGCTTTCTTT. Protein product: CASKGPLLQVNTEAFF.

This clonotype was counted a single time. The chain has TRBV6-5 and TRBJ1-1; D not resolved. The CDR3 is 16 residues long. CDR1 and CDR2 (germline): MNHEY, SVGAGI. With 0 bases removed from V and 0 bases from J, the gap between germline ends came to 11 bases. In DNA, the CDR3 is TGTGCCAGCAGTTACTCTCCCAGGCTCATGAACACTGAAGCTTTCTTT. Residues: CASSYSPRLMNTEAFF.

DNA for the CDR3: TGCAGCGTTGGGCAGGCCGAGCAGTACTTC. Its translation: CSVGQAEQYF. The V gene is TRBV29-1, the J gene TRBJ2-7, with D unclear. The CDR3 has 10 residues. With 4 bases removed from V and 6 bases from J, the gap between germline ends came to 7 bases. CDR1 is SQVTM and CDR2 is ANQGSEA in the germline V gene.

This clonotype is termed large. V gene TRBV10-3 combines with J gene TRBJ1-3; TRBD1 is a possible D gene (6 bases). Germline V gene data show CDR1 as ENHRY and CDR2 as SYGVKD. The V and J ends lost 6 bases and 2 bases respectively, with 14 bases between them. The CDR3 consists of 15 residues. In nucleotides, the CDR3 is TGTGCCATCAGGGGGACATTAGTCCCTGGAAACACCATATATTTT. Protein product: CAIRGTLVPGNTIYF.

This clonotype was seen once. V is TRBV28 and J is TRBJ2-3; D gene unclear. The CDR3 has 13 amino acids. Trimming left V 5 bases short and J 5 bases short, with 11 bases between. The germline V gene has CDR1 MDHEN and CDR2 SYDVKM. In DNA form, the CDR3 reads TGTGCCAGCAGTGGGGTAGCATTAGATACGCAGTATTTT. Amino acid sequence: CASSGVALDTQYF.

This chain uses TRBV19 with TRBJ2-6; possibly TRBD1 for D (6 bases). CDR1 and CDR2 (germline): LNHDA, SQIVND (reference sequence). V was pared by 9 bases and J by 4 bases, with 16 bases between. The CDR3 contains 15 residues. This chain's CDR3 is CASHIQGAGANVLTF. CDR3 DNA sequence: TGTGCCAGCCACATACAGGGAGCGGGGGCCAACGTCCTGACTTTC.

Within the sample, this clonotype is large. The rearrangement joins TRBV14 to TRBJ2-1; 9 bases fit TRBD2. CDR1 SGHDN and CDR2 FVKESK come from the germline V gene. The CDR3 covers 19 residues. V lost 1 base to trimming and J lost 2 bases; unmatched junction nucleotides: 12. For the CDR3, the DNA is TGTGCCAGCAGCCAAGTAACCTGGGGGGGACTAGCCGCCTACAATGAGCAGTTCTTC. Translation gives CASSQVTWGGLAAYNEQFF.

The count of this clonotype is one. The chain couples TRBV6-1 to TRBJ2-7, with D perhaps matching TRBD1 or TRBD2 (6 bases each). With 6 bases removed from V and 4 bases from J, the gap between germline ends came to 19 bases. In germline, CDR1 is MNHNS, CDR2 SASEGT. This CDR3 region has 15 residues. DNA of the CDR3: TGTGCCAGCAGCGAGGAGGTCGGGGGCGGGTACGAGCAGTACTTC. Its translation: CASSEEVGGGYEQYF.

V is TRBV6-1 and J is TRBJ1-2, with TRBD1 as a possible D gene (5 bases). CDR1 MNHNS and CDR2 SASEGT come from the germline V gene. With 8 bases removed from V and 2 bases from J, the gap between germline ends came to 15 bases. The CDR3 is made up of 14 amino acids. CDR3 region: CASLKGTENYGYTF. As DNA, the CDR3 is TGTGCCAGCCTCAAGGGGACCGAAAACTATGGCTACACCTTC.

This clonotype is medium-sized in the sample. The rearrangement uses TRBV19 and TRBJ2-2; 9 bases agree with TRBD2. The CDR3 totals 14 residues. Unmatched junction bases numbered 4, after V lost 5 bases and J lost 6 bases. Germline V gene lookup returns CDR1 LNHDA and CDR2 SQIVND (reference sequence). CDR3 DNA sequence: TGTGCCAGTAGTCCTAGCGGGAATGCCGGGGAGCTGTTTTTT. The encoded protein is CASSPSGNAGELFF.

J is TRBJ1-1 and V is TRBV29-1; a weak D match, TRBD1 (6 bases). This CDR3 spans 12 amino acids. The germline V gene encodes CDR1 SQVTM and CDR2 ANQGSEA. Between the trimmed V and J ends, which lost 4 bases and 3 bases, there was a span of 9 bases. The CDR3 DNA reads as TGCAGCGTTGGGGGGGCAGACACTGAAGCTTTCTTT. Translation: CSVGGADTEAFF.

DNA of the CDR3: TGTGCCAGCAGTTTATGGCCTACTGGATCGTACGAGCAGTACTTC. This codes for CASSLWPTGSYEQYF. The chain carries TRBV12-3 or TRBV12-4 and TRBJ2-7; D not resolved. This CDR3 is 15 amino acids long. Trimming cost V 2 bases and J 4 bases, with 15 bases left between them.

The J gene is TRBJ2-7, the V gene TRBV6-6; possibly TRBD1 for D (5 bases). The CDR3 has 14 residues. Germline V CDR1 and CDR2: MNHNY, SVGAGI (reference sequence). V lost 0 bases and J 2 bases, leaving 8 bases between the germline ends. The CDR3 DNA reads TGTGCCAGCAGTTACTCGGCAGGGACCTACGAGCAGTACTTC. It is translated as CASSYSAGTYEQYF.

This clonotype is a singleton in its sample. The CDR3 is CASSRRGTELAKNIQYF. Written as DNA, the CDR3 is TGTGCCAGCAGCCGAAGGGGGACAGAGCTAGCCAAAAACATTCAGTACTTC. The chain carries TRBV2 and TRBJ2-4; the match to TRBD1 covers 7 bases. V gave up 6 bases and J gave up 0 bases; unmatched junction bases: 11. The CDR3 has 17 residues. Germline V CDR1 and CDR2: SNHLY, FYNNEI.